Listed here are 20 T cell receptor beta chains from one sample, sequenced in a study of tumor and adjacent non-tumor tissue in lung cancer. TCRbeta libraries were built with three rounds of nested PCR, modified from ARM-PCR. TCRdb analysed the multiplex PCR reads with MiXCR anew, one entry per CDR3 protein. Here the sample spans about 80,000 distinct CDR3 sequences, over 75% being singletons. This sample's RNA came from whole unsorted tissue. The sample consisted of lung tumor tissue. The receptor set was obtained from a woman aged 45-65 years with non-small cell lung cancer.

This clonotype was detected once. The junction departs from germline at one end; a sequencing error may be responsible. V and J are TRBV28 and TRBJ2-7; no clear D gene. Germline V gene sequence: CDR1 MDHEN, CDR2 SYDVKM. This CDR3 has 12 residues. The CDR3 region is CARSSHPYEQYF. In DNA form, the CDR3 reads TGTGCCAGAAGCAGCCATCCCTACGAGCAATACTTC.

Comment on this clonotype: A read error is likely, as this CDR3 ends without the conserved phenylalanine or tryptophan. The V call is TRBV6-2 or TRBV6-3, the J call TRBJ2-7; D ambiguous. This CDR3 has 13 residues. Germline lookup yields CDR1 MNHEY and CDR2 SVGEGT. Trimming cost V 1 base and J 2 bases, with 6 bases left between them. CDR3 sequence: CASSYLNTYEQYL. For the CDR3, the DNA is TGTGCCAGCAGTTACTTGAATACCTACGAGCAGTACTTA.

Concerning this clonotype itself: A much bigger clone sits one base away, suggesting this may be a read error. The V call is TRBV30, the J call TRBJ1-6; tentatively, D is TRBD1 (5 bases). CDR3 size: 14 residues. Germline V lookup: CDR1 GTSNPN, CDR2 SVGIG (reference sequence). The V end was cut by 2 bases, the J end by 10 bases, with 15 bases between. The CDR3, as DNA: TGTGCCTGGAGTATGACAGCGGAAGGATCACCCCTCCACTTT. Encoded protein: CAWSMTAEGSPLHF.

The genes are TRBV30 and TRBJ2-7; 9 bases line up with TRBD1. Per the germline V gene, CDR1 is GTSNPN and CDR2 is SVGIG (reference sequence). CDR3 length equals 14 residues. V was clipped by 4 bases and J by 5 bases; unmatched bases: 9. CDR3 in amino acids: CAWMIGTGSDEQYF. CDR3 nucleotide sequence: TGTGCCTGGATGATCGGGACAGGGAGCGACGAGCAGTACTTC. Full variable domain (outside the CDR3, taken from reference TRBV30 and TRBJ2-7): SQTIHQWPATLVQPVGSPLSLECTVEGTSNPNLYWYRQAAGRGLQLLFYSVGIGQISSEVPQNLSASRPQDRQFILSSKKLLLSDSGFYLCAWMIGTGSDEQYFGPGTRLTVT.

Turning to this clonotype: Without the conserved terminal phenylalanine or tryptophan, this CDR3 likely stems from a read error. No DNA is shown, since the ends of the CDR3 on it are uncertain; the CDR3 is the one TCRdb lists. The chain carries TRBV11-2 and TRBJ2-2. The CDR3 is 13 residues long, counting both termini. From germline, CDR1 is SGHAT and CDR2 FQNNGV. CDR3 protein: CASSLVRFGELLL.

This clonotype was seen just once. At one end the junction does not follow the germline gene, possibly because of a read error. V gene TRBV11-2 combines with J gene TRBJ2-3; D is perhaps TRBD1 (5 bases). The V gene's germline CDR1 is SGHAT and CDR2 FQNNGV. This CDR3 has 14 amino acids. The CDR3 nucleotides read TGTGCCAGCAGCTTAGGACAGTTCACAGATACACAGTTTTTT. Translated, it gives CASSLGQFTDTQFF.

The sample holds one count of this clonotype. One end of the junction fails to match germline, which may point to a read error. The rearrangement links TRBV6-1 to TRBJ2-1; possibly TRBD2 for D (6 bases). The CDR3 loop spans 13 amino acids. Looked up from germline, CDR1 is MNHNS and CDR2 is SASEGT. CDR3 coding DNA: TGTGCCAGCAGGATTAGCGGATACAATGATCAGTTCTTC. Translating it yields CASRISGYNDQFF.

Concerning this clonotype: Since no conserved phenylalanine or tryptophan closes the CDR3, a read error is the likely cause. No DNA is shown, since the ends of the CDR3 on it are uncertain; the CDR3 is the one TCRdb lists. The rearrangement uses TRBV4-2 and TRBJ1-1; the tabulated D call, TRBD1, remains unverified against the DNA. Germline lookup yields CDR1 LGHNA and CDR2 YNFKEQ. The CDR3 is 14 residues long, ends included. CDR3 protein: CVSSLNPGQGVPVL.

On this clonotype: The junction differs from germline at one of its ends, possibly a read error. The V gene is TRBV12-3 or TRBV12-4, the J gene TRBJ1-6; perhaps TRBD1 as D (5 bases). The CDR3 has 14 amino acids. The CDR3: CASSSGLTNSPLHF. The CDR3 DNA reads TGTGCCAGCAGTTCGGGACTAACTAATTCACCCCTTCACTTT.

Comment on this clonotype: Mismatch with germline at one junction end may stem from a read error. The rearrangement joins TRBV5-4 to TRBJ2-3, with D perhaps matching TRBD2 (5 bases). The germline CDR1 and CDR2 sequences are SGHNT and YYREEE (reference sequence). CDR3 length: 17 residues. CDR3 nucleotides: TGTGCCAGCAGCTTGGGCGGTTTAGCGATCAGCACAGATATGCAGTATTTT. Its protein is CASSLGGLAISTDMQYF.

The chain combines TRBV29-1 with TRBJ2-2; 7 nucleotides align to TRBD2. The CDR3 has 15 residues. CDR1 and CDR2 from the germline V gene are SQVTM and ANQGSEA. CDR3 sequence: CNLRCAGENTGELFF. The CDR3 nucleotides read TGCAATCTGCGTTGTGCGGGAGAGAACACCGGGGAGCTGTTTTTT.

On this clonotype itself: The junction departs from germline at one end; a sequencing error may be responsible. The chain's CDR3 is CASTSYNEQFF. In DNA, the CDR3 is TGTGCCAGTACCTCCTACAATGAGCAGTTCTTT. V gene TRBV7-9 combines with J gene TRBJ2-1; D is uncertain. The germline gives CDR1 SEHNR, CDR2 FQNEAQ (reference sequence). There are 11 residues in the CDR3.

On this clonotype itself: The final CDR3 position lacks the conserved phenylalanine or tryptophan, pointing to a likely read error. The rearrangement joins TRBV20-1 to TRBJ2-7, with 11 bases aligning to TRBD2. Germline CDR1 reads DFQATT; CDR2 reads SNEGSKA (reference sequence). V lost 2 bases and J lost 4; bases outside the gene matches: 4. This CDR3 has 14 amino acids. The CDR3 bases are TGCAGTGCTAGATGGGGACTAGCGGCGTACGAGCAGTACATC. Amino acid sequence: CSARWGLAAYEQYI.

The genes are TRBV20-1 and TRBJ2-4; 8 positions match TRBD1. The V gene end was trimmed by 3 bases and the J gene end by 6 bases; junction bases not matched to a gene: 16. The CDR3 runs to 17 residues. Germline V lookup: CDR1 DFQATT, CDR2 SNEGSKA (reference sequence). CDR3: CSASVSGGAASGNIQYF. CDR3 nucleotides: TGCAGTGCTAGCGTTTCAGGGGGCGCGGCATCCGGAAACATTCAGTACTTC.

The J gene is TRBJ2-1, the V gene TRBV28, with TRBD1 identical over 8 bases. V lost 5 bases, J lost 9 bases, and 18 bases stayed unmatched. Germline lookup yields CDR1 MDHEN and CDR2 SYDVKM. This CDR3 has 17 amino acids. In DNA form, the CDR3 reads TGTGCCAGCAGTCTAAATAGGGACAGGTTTTCCATGCCTGAGCAGTTCTTC. Its protein product is CASSLNRDRFSMPEQFF.

A word on this clonotype: No conserved phenylalanine or tryptophan ends this CDR3, so it is likely a read error. The chain links TRBV29-1 to TRBJ2-7; D is possibly TRBD1 or TRBD2 (5 bases each). The J call is in doubt because the DNA end fits TRBJ2-1 better. Germline V CDR1 and CDR2: SQVTM, ANQGSEA. The CDR3 runs to 14 residues. The CDR3: CSVAIRDETYEQFS. In DNA form, the CDR3 reads TGCAGCGTTGCCATAAGGGACGAAACCTACGAGCAGTTCAGC.

As to this clonotype: The final CDR3 position lacks the conserved phenylalanine or tryptophan, pointing to a likely read error. The chain combines TRBV6-1 with TRBJ2-1; D unclear. V lost 6 bases to trimming and J lost 12 bases, with 27 bases between them. Germline CDR1 is MNHNS and CDR2 is SASEGT. The CDR3 totals 16 residues. The CDR3 here is CASRSLTWSFVDGQFL. The CDR3 DNA is TGTGCCAGCAGGAGCCTAACATGGTCCTTTGTGGATGGGCAGTTCTTG.

Remarks on this clonotype: The germline gene is not matched at one end of the junction; a read error may be the cause. The chain carries TRBV12-3 or TRBV12-4 and TRBJ2-5; D gene ambiguous. The length of the CDR3 is 13 residues. CDR3 residues: CTSSLSPQESHYF. The CDR3, as DNA: TGTACCAGCAGTTTATCACCACAAGAGAGCCATTACTTC.

This clonotype was observed once. As the CDR3 is not closed by the conserved phenylalanine or tryptophan, this likely results from a read error. CDR3 nucleotide sequence: TGCTGCGTTGGAGCCTACGAGCAGTACTAC. It specifies CCVGAYEQYY. The genes are TRBV29-1 and TRBJ2-7, with D hard to call. CDR1 and CDR2 from the germline V gene are SQVTM and ANQGSEA. CDR3 length: 10 residues.

Points on this clonotype: A much larger clone differs by one base, so this may be a read error. The chain carries TRBV30 and TRBJ1-1, with D unresolved. This CDR3 region has 13 residues. Germline V gene lookup returns CDR1 GTSNPN and CDR2 SVGIG (reference sequence). Between the trimmed V and J ends, which lost 5 bases and 3 bases, there was a span of 13 bases. The CDR3 region has the DNA TGTGCCTGGCTGCCCGGGTTTGACACTGAAGCTTTCTTT. Translated, it gives CAWLPGFDTEAFF.